This is a list of T cell receptor beta chains from one sample in a study of blood T cell repertoires in COVID-19. Libraries were prepared by immunoSEQ multiplex PCR; TCRdb keeps only in-frame clonotypes and omits some of them. Of 110,000 to 150,000 clones listed, 70% to 90% are singletons. The sequenced sample consisted of peripheral blood. The receptors derive from a woman aged 55 to 70 with acute or convalescent COVID-19. Each CDR3 is given with its conserved first and last residue.

v_gene: TRBV30
j_gene: TRBJ1-5
CDR3aa: CAWGADRGNQPQHF

v_gene: TRBV7-2
j_gene: TRBJ2-5
CDR3aa: CASSLGSGGGQETQYF

v_gene: TRBV30
j_gene: TRBJ1-2
CDR3aa: CAWSEATGGGYGYTF

v_gene: TRBV7-3
j_gene: TRBJ2-2
CDR3aa: CASSRQGAGELFF

v_gene: TRBV5-1
j_gene: TRBJ1-1
CDR3aa: CASSFGGFGGTNTEAFF

v_gene: TRBV14
j_gene: TRBJ1-5
CDR3aa: CASSFAGQGGLNSNQPQHF

v_gene: TRBV12-3/TRBV12-4
j_gene: TRBJ1-5
CDR3aa: CASSPRVSQPQHF

v_gene: TRBV20-1
j_gene: TRBJ2-7
CDR3aa: CSASPPGAGGEQYF

v_gene: TRBV3-1/TRBV3-2
j_gene: TRBJ2-5
CDR3aa: CASSQGLAVGETQYF

v_gene: TRBV30
j_gene: TRBJ1-5
CDR3aa: CAWKAENQPQHF

v_gene: TRBV7-8
j_gene: TRBJ2-3
CDR3aa: CASSGNRGPNRTDTQYF

v_gene: TRBV30
j_gene: TRBJ2-5
CDR3aa: CAWTDKGLLQETQYF

v_gene: TRBV3-1/TRBV3-2
j_gene: TRBJ1-2
CDR3aa: CASSQDLQGWDGYTF

v_gene: TRBV2
j_gene: TRBJ1-1
CDR3aa: CANQDRLNTEAFF

v_gene: TRBV29-1
j_gene: TRBJ1-2
CDR3aa: CSVVTGGDGYTF

v_gene: TRBV19
j_gene: TRBJ1-5
CDR3aa: CASSRVGGVRGNQPQHF

v_gene: TRBV7-8
j_gene: TRBJ1-3
CDR3aa: CASSFRSSGNTIYF

v_gene: TRBV5-1
j_gene: TRBJ2-3
CDR3aa: CASSQFTGGTDTQYF

v_gene: TRBV30
j_gene: TRBJ1-4
CDR3aa: CAMDRGDEKLFF

v_gene: TRBV6-5
j_gene: TRBJ2-7
CDR3aa: CASSRRQGGYEQYF

v_gene: TRBV7-2
j_gene: TRBJ1-6
CDR3aa: CASSSEGTGGSPLHF

v_gene: TRBV6-2/TRBV6-3
j_gene: TRBJ1-4
CDR3aa: CASSFDLGAMATNEKLFF

v_gene: TRBV7-2
j_gene: TRBJ2-1
CDR3aa: CASSPYWTGSSYNEQFF

v_gene: TRBV19
j_gene: TRBJ2-3
CDR3aa: CASSATRDRATDTQYF

v_gene: TRBV5-1
j_gene: TRBJ1-2
CDR3aa: CASSAHGGGYTF

v_gene: TRBV11-2
j_gene: TRBJ2-7
CDR3aa: CASSLGTRTYEQYF

v_gene: TRBV27
j_gene: TRBJ2-7
CDR3aa: CASSFGQGPTYEQYF

v_gene: TRBV6-2/TRBV6-3
j_gene: TRBJ1-5
CDR3aa: CASSTTGGNQPQHF

v_gene: TRBV29-1
j_gene: TRBJ2-7
CDR3aa: CSVAKGTAYEQYF

v_gene: TRBV2
j_gene: TRBJ1-5
CDR3aa: CASSENRVDQPQHF

v_gene: TRBV28
j_gene: TRBJ1-2
CDR3aa: CASSSGGHGYTF

v_gene: TRBV9
j_gene: TRBJ2-2
CDR3aa: CASSVTQGWLTGELFF

v_gene: TRBV10-3
j_gene: TRBJ2-5
CDR3aa: CAIRGPGVAGVQETQYF

v_gene: TRBV2
j_gene: TRBJ2-5
CDR3aa: CASSEGRGQTQYF

v_gene: TRBV6-5
j_gene: TRBJ2-4
CDR3aa: CASSYDTSSIQNIQYF

v_gene: TRBV7-6
j_gene: TRBJ1-5
CDR3aa: CASSLNTGDGQPQHF

v_gene: TRBV4-2
j_gene: TRBJ2-1
CDR3aa: CASSQVLGQGGNEQFF

v_gene: TRBV19
j_gene: TRBJ2-7
CDR3aa: CASSRAGATGSYEQYF